The TCR beta chain described here comes from a study of a mutant IDH1 vaccine in newly diagnosed glioma. Looking at the study overall: Most patients had received both radiotherapy and temozolomide, the prior options being radiotherapy, temozolomide, or both. Study-wide findings and caveats: 85% to 95% of patients showed vaccine-induced immune responses across multiple MHC alleles. Among top peripheral T cell clonotypes, changes seemed unrelated to pseudoprogression.

As for this clone: The target antigen is unknown.

The CDR3 contains 13 residues. V was trimmed by 5 bases and J by 4 bases, leaving 10 bases between them. The germline gives CDR1 SGHKS, CDR2 YYEKEE (reference sequence). Time point reported: baseline, week 1 (first vaccination visit). Specified treatment: pre-vaccination baseline after standard-of-care therapy. Sequenced by immunoSEQ multiplex PCR; TCRdb stores in-frame clones only, minus some. The sample consists of 85,000 to 100,000 clones, around 80% of them appearing once. This TCR derives from a man between 40 and 49 years old with glioma. The specimen was PBMCs, collected from a glioma patient treated with radiotherapy, temozolomide or both. The chain carries TRBV5-5 and TRBJ2-1, with a possible D match to TRBD1 (5 bases). The CDR3 nucleotides read TGTGCCAGCAGTTCATCAGGGTACAATGAGCAGTTCTTC. It encodes CASSSSGYNEQFF.